This T cell receptor beta chain was observed in a study of cytomegalovirus exposure and HLA in healthy donors. Whole-study findings and limits: Researchers reported that a few CMV-associated chains were confirmed in vitro as CMV antigen-specific. Rarity characterized most TCR sequences, yet some public TCRs appeared in many donors.

The protocol was immunoSEQ multiplex PCR, while the TCRdb copy is restricted to in-frame clones and leaves out a portion. The repertoire includes some 99,000 clones, about nine tenths of them detected once, and approximately 2.3% sits in the top ten. Regarding this clone: Its antigen is currently unknown.

This CDR3 comprises 16 residues. Unmatched junction bases numbered 15, after V lost 4 bases and J lost 7 bases. Looked up from germline, CDR1 is SGDLS and CDR2 is YYNGEE. The receptor's source is a woman under 30 in good health and CMV-seronegative. Sequencing used PBMCs. The V gene is TRBV9, the J gene TRBJ2-3; TRBD2 matches at 7 bases. This CDR3 is CASSFGGGMDRNTQYF. The DNA of the CDR3 is TGTGCCAGCAGCTTTGGCGGGGGAATGGATCGGAATACGCAGTATTTT.